This TCR beta chain appears in the sequencing data of a study of T cell repertoires in cytomegalovirus infection. Study results and limitations: Predominance within the ex vivo response was attributable to HLA-C-restricted CMV-specific TCR beta clonotypes.

TCRdb re-called the reads with MiXCR, one entry per CDR3 protein. The sample includes around 430,000 distinct CDR3 sequences, approximately 40% of them seen just once. This clonotype was seen a few times. Its antigen remains unidentified. The germline V gene encodes CDR1 SGHTA and CDR2 FQGNSA. J gave up 5 bases and V 4 bases, and 6 bases lay outside the gene matches. This CDR3 is 14 amino acids long. This material consisted of cultured PBMCs, taken from culture after CMV antigen stimulation. The receptor was isolated from a human donor in good health (CMV status not recorded). Some clones in this sample may be carry-over from other donors' samples. The chain couples TRBV7-2 to TRBJ2-7, with TRBD1 matching 9 bases. CDR3 in DNA: TGTGCCAGCAGCTGGGACAGGGACACACACGAGCAGTACTTC. The encoded protein is CASSWDRDTHEQYF.